The sequence of this T cell receptor beta chain was determined in a study of beta chain features in type 1 diabetes (dated by TCRdb to between 2018 and 2020). A note on the overall study: Mean age, gender distribution, total cell number and subset yield were not different between patients and healthy donors. Across all samples, 107,917,701 sorted cells were examined, and cell number per subset correlated strongly with RNA yield. The study compared the TCRB repertoires of sorted circulating CD4+ T cell subsets in recently diagnosed type 1 diabetes patients with those in matched healthy donors. Regulatory and stem cell-like memory subsets were obtained from only 8 patients and roughly eight healthy donors, while naive and central memory subsets were obtained from all 28 donors. Overall results and qualifications from the work: At VDJ recombination sites, patients with type 1 diabetes made fewer insertions and deleted more nucleotides, a pattern implying thymic rearrangement abnormalities. Naive, central memory and regulatory TCRB repertoires appeared more similar among patients than among healthy donors. In all four CD4+ subsets, TCRB CDR3 length was moderately but significantly shorter in type 1 diabetes patients. PCR might favor shorter templates, but patient and control samples were amplified and corrected together, so any skew would affect both groups equally. Because cDNA rather than genomic DNA was sequenced, highly expressing activated cells could have been over-represented, although no difference in activation and CD3 levels was found between groups. Because the HLA sub-analyses included only small numbers of individuals, any influence of HLA type on TCRB rearrangement was left unresolved.

From each donor, a single peripheral blood sample of around 0.12 L on average was drawn into heparinised tubes. A BD FACSAria II and a panel including CD45RO, CCR7, CD25, CD127, CD95 and CD27 were used to sort naive, central memory, regulatory and stem cell-like memory CD4+ T cells. Every sorted population had a purity above 95%. PBMCs were isolated immediately by Lymphoprep density gradient centrifugation and stained directly without culture. To minimize batch effects, samples were stained and sorted in pairs, one healthy donor with one patient per experiment. The High Capacity cDNA Reverse Transcription Kit was used to reverse transcribe all of the isolated RNA, meaning that expressed TCRB transcripts were what got sequenced. Deep immunoSEQ sequencing was applied to naive, central memory and regulatory T cell samples, giving an average of roughly 3.5 million total reads per sample. Sorted cells were lysed in RLT buffer and RNA was extracted with DNase-treated RNeasy Micro or Mini kits, depending on cell number. Each cell subset was processed on its own to prevent cross-contamination, while patient and healthy donor samples were processed together. The immunoSEQ multiplex PCR was used to amplify TCRB sequences from cDNA, generating 87-bp fragments that spanned the CDR3 region. Sequencing of the amplicons was performed on the Illumina HiSeq platform. The authors processed their data as follows. PCR bias was computationally corrected using synthetic template baselines, reads within Hamming distance 2 were collapsed, and singletons that could not be merged were discarded. Reads were aligned against IMGT so that V, D and J genes, CDR3 length and insertions or deletions at six rearrangement sites could be assigned. Within each subset, clonotype counts were normalized to sorted cell number, after which true diversity and Gini coefficients were computed with the tcR R package. The overlap coefficient, calculated on TCRB nucleotide sequences, was used to quantify repertoire sharing. As a proxy for the pre-selection repertoire, out-of-frame TCRB sequences from naive cells were analyzed. In TCRdb, the immuneACCESS table is reduced to in-frame sequences with V and J assigned. These tables do not hold every clone; where another copy was compared, an unresolved V gene accounts for under half, and the others remain unexplained. The V and J calls and the clone size are those of that table, but D and trimming were determined from the DNA. A total of a few hundred thousand clones appear in this sample, 14% to 15% of them only once. 0.015% to 0.019% of the sample is held by the ten biggest clonotypes.

Note on this clone: Its specific antigen is unknown. Nothing much larger sits one base from this clone, and base qualities are not available.

As encoded in the germline V gene, CDR1 is MDHEN while CDR2 is SYDVKM. From the cysteine up to the phenylalanine, the CDR3 has a length of 14 residues. Of all the DNA, just the CDR3 is kept, 42 bases in frame from base 1. The germline V end is reduced by 8 bases and the J end by 8 bases; junction bases left unmatched: 9. The V and J segments used are TRBV28 and TRBJ1-4; TRBD1 lines up with 9 middle nucleotides. This TCR came from a young man with type 1 diabetes. The sample taken for sequencing was naive CD4+ T cells from blood. What the cell subset or site label conveys for this sample: true naive CD4+ T cells. The nucleotide sequence reads TGTGCCAGCGGTGGGACAGGGTGGGACGAAAAACTGTTTTTT. The encoded protein is CASGGTGWDEKLFF.